What follows are 2 T cell receptor beta chains derived from one specimen sequenced in a study of blood T cell repertoires in COVID-19. Libraries were prepared by immunoSEQ multiplex PCR; TCRdb keeps only in-frame clonotypes and omits some of them. The data contain approximately 190,000 clones, 65% to 85% of them singletons. Material: peripheral blood. These TCRs come from a woman in her 30s with acute or convalescent COVID-19.

V is TRBV5-1 and J is TRBJ1-1; maybe TRBD1 (5 bases). Trimming took 6 bases from V and 4 from J, leaving 13 bases between them. The CDR3 is 13 amino acids. Germline V gene lookup returns CDR1 SGHRS and CDR2 YFSETQ. CDR3 residues: CASKSGGGTEAFF. DNA of the CDR3: TGCGCCAGCAAATCCGGGGGTGGCACTGAAGCTTTCTTT.

The rearrangement joins TRBV19 to TRBJ1-1, with TRBD1 as a possible D gene (5 bases). Trimming removed 5 bases at V and 6 bases at J, with 13 bases between. Germline V lookup: CDR1 LNHDA, CDR2 SQIVND (reference sequence). The CDR3 is 13 residues long. CDR3 sequence reads: CASSRGFLAEAFF. DNA for the CDR3: TGTGCCAGTAGTCGGGGGTTCTTGGCTGAAGCTTTCTTT.